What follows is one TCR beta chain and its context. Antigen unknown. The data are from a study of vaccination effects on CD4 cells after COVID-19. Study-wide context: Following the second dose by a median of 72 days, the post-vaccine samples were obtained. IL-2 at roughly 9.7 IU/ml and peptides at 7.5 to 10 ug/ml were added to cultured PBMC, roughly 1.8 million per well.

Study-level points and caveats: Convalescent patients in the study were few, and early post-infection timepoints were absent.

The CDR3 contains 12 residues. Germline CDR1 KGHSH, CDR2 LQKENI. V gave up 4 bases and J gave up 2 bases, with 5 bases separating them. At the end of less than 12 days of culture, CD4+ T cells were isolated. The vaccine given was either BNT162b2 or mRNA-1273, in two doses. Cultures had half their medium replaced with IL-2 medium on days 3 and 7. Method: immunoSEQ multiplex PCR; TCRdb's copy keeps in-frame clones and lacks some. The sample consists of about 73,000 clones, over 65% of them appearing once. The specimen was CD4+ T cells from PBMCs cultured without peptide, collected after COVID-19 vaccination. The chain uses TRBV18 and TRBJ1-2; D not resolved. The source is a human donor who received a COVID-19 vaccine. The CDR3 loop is CASSQANYGYTF. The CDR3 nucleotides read TGTGCCAGCTCACAGGCGAACTATGGCTACACCTTC.